These 27 T cell receptor beta chains were sequenced from one sample in a study of T cells in Graves' hyperthyroidism and ophthalmopathy. TCR beta CDR3 sequences were amplified from RNA transcripts. A first-round RT-PCR of the TCR CDR3 used the HTBI primer set. TCRdb itself ran the multiplex PCR reads through MiXCR, one entry per CDR3 protein. Here the sample spans about 290,000 distinct CDR3 sequences, 12% to 15% being singletons. Source material: blood. These TCRs come from a woman aged 40 to 50 with Graves' hyperthyroidism.

This clonotype was counted at least ten times. The chain couples TRBV28 to TRBJ1-5; D gene unclear. The CDR3 spans 16 residues. Trimming shortened V by 6 bases and J by 7 bases, and 22 bases separated the two germline ends. The germline gives CDR1 MDHEN, CDR2 SYDVKM. CDR3 residues: CASSLDWGSSRQPQHF. DNA of the CDR3: TGTGCCAGCAGCCTCGACTGGGGTTCGTCGAGACAGCCCCAGCATTTT.

The chain carries TRBV11-2 and TRBJ2-5, with 10 positions matching TRBD2. The CDR3 covers 16 residues. The V and J ends lost 5 bases and 5 bases, in that order; junction bases with no gene match: 11. Germline V CDR1 and CDR2: SGHAT, FQNNGV. CDR3 sequence reads: CASSIDGAGGRETQYF. DNA of the CDR3: TGTGCCAGCAGCATTGACGGAGCGGGAGGGCGGGAGACCCAGTACTTC.

This clonotype has a count of ten or more. V is TRBV12-3 or TRBV12-4 and J is TRBJ2-1; D not resolved. Between the trimmed V and J ends, which lost 5 bases and 8 bases, there was a span of 7 bases. The CDR3 has 11 residues. CDR3 nucleotides: TGTGCCAGCAGTGTCCAGCATGAGCAGTTCTTC. It encodes CASSVQHEQFF.

Turning to this clonotype: This could be a read error, since a much larger clone is one nucleotide away. The rearrangement links TRBV19 to TRBJ1-5, with D maybe TRBD1 (5 bases). This CDR3 is built from 16 residues. The germline V and J ends were trimmed by 1 base and 5 bases, with 15 bases remaining between them. From germline, CDR1 is LNHDA and CDR2 SQIVND (reference sequence). The CDR3: CASSIVQGGGDQPQHF. CDR3 nucleotide sequence: TGTGCCAGTAGTATAGTTCAGGGCGGAGGCGATCAGCCCCAGCATTTT.

The chain recombines TRBV12-3 or TRBV12-4 with TRBJ2-3, with TRBD1 matching over 10 bases. This CDR3 is 15 amino acids long. V shed 6 bases, J shed 3 bases, and the junction held 6 bases outside the gene matches. The CDR3, as DNA: TGTGCCAGCAGGCGGACAGGGGGGACAACAGATACGCAGTATTTT. It translates to CASRRTGGTTDTQYF.

This clonotype was counted at least ten times. The rearrangement uses TRBV7-9 and TRBJ1-1; D is perhaps TRBD1 (6 bases). The CDR3 covers 14 residues. Trimming took 4 bases from V and 3 from J, leaving 12 bases between them. The germline gives CDR1 SEHNR, CDR2 FQNEAQ (reference sequence). CDR3 in amino acids: CASSWGGGDTEAFF. CDR3 nucleotide sequence: TGTGCCAGCAGCTGGGGGGGGGGCGACACTGAAGCTTTCTTT.

The sample holds a few counts of this clonotype. The chain joins TRBV5-1 to TRBJ1-5; D gene uncertain. This CDR3 contains 14 residues. V was trimmed by 0 bases and J by 5 bases, leaving 9 bases between them. Germline V lookup: CDR1 SGHRS, CDR2 YFSETQ. For the CDR3, the DNA is TGCGCCAGCAGCTTGGGTCATGAGGATCAGCCCCAGCATTTT. Protein product: CASSLGHEDQPQHF.

This sequence joins TRBV28 and TRBJ1-6; 8 bases fit TRBD1. Germline V gives CDR1 MDHEN, CDR2 SYDVKM. The CDR3 has 17 amino acids. J was trimmed by 14 bases and V by 4 bases; bases with no gene match: 19. The CDR3 bases are TGTGCCAGCAGTTCACCCTCGGACAGGGTGAGTCTGGGATCCCTCCACTTT. This codes for CASSSPSDRVSLGSLHF.

In its sample, this clonotype was seen many times. The V gene is TRBV19, the J gene TRBJ2-7, with D maybe TRBD1 (5 bases). Germline lookup yields CDR1 LNHDA and CDR2 SQIVND (reference sequence). CDR3 size: 14 residues. Trimming took 4 bases from V and 4 from J, leaving 14 bases between them. The CDR3 here is CASSKRGQEYEQYF. CDR3 DNA sequence: TGTGCCAGTAGTAAAAGGGGCCAGGAGTACGAGCAGTACTTC.

This clonotype was detected only once. Since the CDR3 does not end with the conserved phenylalanine or tryptophan, this likely comes from a read error. This sequence joins TRBV7-6 and TRBJ1-3, with D unclear. The germline V and J ends were trimmed by 1 base and 0 bases, with 4 bases remaining between them. CDR3 length: 14 residues. Germline V lookup: CDR1 SGHVS, CDR2 FNYEAQ. In DNA form, the CDR3 reads TGTGCCAGCAGCTTAGGGCACTCTGGAAACACCATATATTCT. It codes for CASSLGHSGNTIYS.

This clonotype has a count of ten or more. The rearrangement links TRBV12-3 or TRBV12-4 to TRBJ2-1, with TRBD1 matching 12 bases. Trimming removed 6 bases from V and 0 bases from J; junction bases left unmatched: 9. The CDR3 runs 18 residues. As DNA, the CDR3 is TGTGCCAGCAGCACCGGGACAGGGGGCCCTTACTCCTACAATGAGCAGTTCTTC. Its translation is CASSTGTGGPYSYNEQFF.

The chain couples TRBV20-1 to TRBJ2-5; TRBD1 matches 7 bases. CDR3 length: 14 residues. J lost 2 bases, V lost 7 bases, and 10 bases had no gene match. Germline V lookup: CDR1 DFQATT, CDR2 SNEGSKA (reference sequence). Here the CDR3 DNA reads TGCAGTGGCAGGGCGCCGGGACAGCAAGAGACCCAGTACTTC. It specifies CSGRAPGQQETQYF.

This clonotype was observed many times. The chain has TRBV18 and TRBJ2-7; weak D call: TRBD1 (5 bases). The germline V and J ends were trimmed by 8 bases and 2 bases, with 13 bases remaining between them. Germline values: CDR1 KGHSH, CDR2 LQKENI. The CDR3 loop spans 13 amino acids. The DNA for the CDR3 is TGTGCCAGCGCAAGCCTAGGGGCCTACGAGCAGTACTTC. Protein sequence: CASASLGAYEQYF. Looking up the rest from reference TRBV18 and TRBJ2-7 gives the full variable domain: NAGVMQNPRHLVRRRGQEARLRCSPMKGHSHVYWYRQLPEEGLKFMVYLQKENIIDESGMPKERFSAEFPKEGPSILRIQQVVRGDSAAYFCASASLGAYEQYFGPGTRLTVT.

This clonotype has a handful of counts. The chain is built from TRBV20-1 and TRBJ1-6; D ambiguous. Trimming removed 6 bases at V and 7 bases at J, with 13 bases between. Germline assignment: CDR1 DFQATT and CDR2 SNEGSKA (reference sequence). This CDR3 is built from 13 residues. This CDR3 is CSAYREGNSPLHF. As DNA, the CDR3 is TGCAGTGCCTACAGAGAGGGAAATTCACCCCTCCACTTT.

This clonotype came up many times. J is TRBJ1-6 and V is TRBV7-9, with D unclear. The CDR3 extends over 18 amino acids. Germline values: CDR1 SEHNR, CDR2 FQNEAQ (reference sequence). Between the trimmed V and J ends, which lost 4 bases and 9 bases, there was a span of 25 bases. The CDR3 region has the DNA TGTGCCAGCAGCTCCCCCCCGGAGATGTTCGGAGGGAGTTCACCCCTCCACTTT. It encodes CASSSPPEMFGGSSPLHF.

In its sample, this clonotype was seen many times. This chain connects TRBV6-1 to TRBJ2-1; D call uncertain. The germline CDR1 and CDR2 sequences are MNHNS and SASEGT. Trimming stripped 5 bases from V and 8 bases from J, with 16 bases between. The CDR3 sequence is 14 residues long. This CDR3 reads CASSYDASIDEQFF. The CDR3 DNA is TGTGCCAGCAGTTACGATGCCTCAATCGATGAGCAGTTCTTC.

The CDR3, as DNA: TGTGCCAGCAGTGTCCGGGGACTAGCGGGAGGGTGGGAAAATGAGCAGTTCTTC. Protein product: CASSVRGLAGGWENEQFF. The chain combines TRBV25-1 with TRBJ2-1; 16 bases agree with TRBD2. CDR3 length: 18 residues. Trimming took 4 bases from V and 7 from J; bases not matched to a gene: 10. Germline V gene data show CDR1 as MGHDK and CDR2 as SYGVNS. The complete variable domain, with remaining parts taken from reference TRBV25-1 and TRBJ2-1, reads EADIYQTPRYLVIGTGKKITLECSQTMGHDKMYWYQQDPGMELHLIHYSYGVNSTEKGDLSSESTVSRIRTEHFPLTLESARPSHTSQYLCASSVRGLAGGWENEQFFGPGTRLTVL.

This clonotype was found many times. The chain uses TRBV2 and TRBJ2-5, with D possibly TRBD1 on 6 matching bases. Germline V gene sequence: CDR1 SNHLY, CDR2 FYNNEI. This CDR3 contains 13 residues. The V end lost 4 bases, the J end lost 3 bases, and 9 bases lay between the germline ends. The DNA of the CDR3 is TGTGCCAGCAGTGCCCGACAGGAAGAGACCCAGTACTTC. Translation gives CASSARQEETQYF.

Of note for this clonotype: At one boundary the junction diverges from the germline segment, which might be a read error. The chain combines TRBV12-3 or TRBV12-4 with TRBJ2-7, with TRBD2 identical over 9 bases. The CDR3 sequence is 15 residues long. Here the CDR3 DNA reads TGCGCCAGCAGCCCCACTAGCGGGCCATCCTACGAGCAGTACTTC. Translating gives CASSPTSGPSYEQYF.

This clonotype occurred many times. V is TRBV27 and J is TRBJ2-7; D is possibly TRBD1 or TRBD2 (5 bases each). Trimming shortened V by 2 bases and J by 2 bases, and 10 bases separated the two germline ends. Germline V gene sequence: CDR1 MNHEY, CDR2 SMNVEV (reference sequence). The CDR3 loop spans 14 amino acids. The CDR3 nucleotides read TGTGCCAGCAGTTTAGGGGGTCCACCCTACGAGCAGTACTTC. It codes for CASSLGGPPYEQYF.

The sample holds many counts of this clonotype. The chain recombines TRBV6-1 with TRBJ2-2, with TRBD2 as a possible D gene (7 bases). CDR3 length: 14 residues. Germline CDR1 reads MNHNS; CDR2 reads SASEGT. The germline V and J ends were trimmed by 7 bases and 6 bases, with 15 bases remaining between them. The CDR3 reads CASTPGEGAGELFF. The CDR3 nucleotides are TGTGCCAGCACCCCAGGGGAGGGGGCCGGGGAGCTGTTTTTT.

This clonotype was counted a few times. This sequence joins TRBV19 and TRBJ2-7; 9 bases are shared with TRBD2. The CDR3 runs 15 residues. The germline V gene has CDR1 LNHDA and CDR2 SQIVND (reference sequence). V shed 5 bases and J 0 bases; nucleotides not matched to a gene: 5. The DNA of the CDR3 is TGTGCCAGTAGTTGGACTAGCGAGAGCTCCTACGAGCAGTACTTC. Its protein is CASSWTSESSYEQYF. Together with reference TRBV19 and TRBJ2-7, the CDR3 gives the full variable domain: DGGITQSPKYLFRKEGQNVTLSCEQNLNHDAMYWYRQDPGQGLRLIYYSQIVNDFQKGDIAEGYSVSREKKESFPLTVTSAQKNPTAFYLCASSWTSESSYEQYFGPGTRLTVT.

The chain employs TRBV12-3 or TRBV12-4 and TRBJ1-1; D perhaps matches TRBD1 (5 bases). The CDR3 length is 16 residues. Trimming removed 6 bases from V and 5 bases from J, with 22 bases in between. For the CDR3, the DNA is TGTGCCAGCAGCCAAGGATGGGTAGGGGTCCGGACTGAAGCTTTCTTT. It encodes CASSQGWVGVRTEAFF.

This clonotype was seen a few times. This CDR3 reads CASSLTPGQGNEKLFF. DNA for the CDR3: TGTGCCAGCAGTTTAACTCCGGGACAGGGTAATGAAAAACTGTTTTTT. This chain joins TRBV27 and TRBJ1-4; TRBD1 agrees at 9 bases. Germline lookup yields CDR1 MNHEY and CDR2 SMNVEV (reference sequence). The V gene end was trimmed by 2 bases and the J gene end by 4 bases; junction bases not matched to a gene: 5. This CDR3 has 16 amino acids. Looking up the rest from reference TRBV27 and TRBJ1-4 gives the full variable domain: EAQVTQNPRYLITVTGKKLTVTCSQNMNHEYMSWYRQDPGLGLRQIYYSMNVEVTDKGDVPEGYKVSRKEKRNFPLILESPSPNQTSLYFCASSLTPGQGNEKLFFGSGTQLSVL.

This clonotype was seen repeatedly, ten times or more. This chain connects TRBV5-1 to TRBJ2-7; weak D call: TRBD2 (7 bases). Germline loops: CDR1 SGHRS, CDR2 YFSETQ. This CDR3 contains 15 residues. The ends were cut back, 4 bases at V and 5 bases at J, with 19 bases in the middle. Here the CDR3 DNA reads TGCGCCAGCAGCCCGGGGGGCGGGAGCGGGCACGAGCAGTACTTC. This translates into CASSPGGGSGHEQYF.

There are many counts of this clonotype. The chain couples TRBV12-3 or TRBV12-4 to TRBJ1-1, with D hard to call. V was pared by 3 bases and J by 6 bases, with 11 bases between. This CDR3 contains 13 residues. The CDR3 nucleotides are TGTGCCAGCAGTTTCTCCCAGGACGCTGAAGCTTTCTTT. Translation: CASSFSQDAEAFF.

V gene TRBV20-1 combines with J gene TRBJ1-4, with TRBD1 matching over 9 bases. Trimming at V came to 4 bases and at J to 4 bases, leaving 13 bases not matched to a gene. The CDR3 covers 17 residues. CDR1 and CDR2 from the germline V gene are DFQATT and SNEGSKA (reference sequence). CDR3: CSATRQGDGSNNEKLFF. The CDR3, as DNA: TGCAGTGCTACTAGACAGGGGGACGGGTCCAATAATGAAAAACTGTTTTTT.